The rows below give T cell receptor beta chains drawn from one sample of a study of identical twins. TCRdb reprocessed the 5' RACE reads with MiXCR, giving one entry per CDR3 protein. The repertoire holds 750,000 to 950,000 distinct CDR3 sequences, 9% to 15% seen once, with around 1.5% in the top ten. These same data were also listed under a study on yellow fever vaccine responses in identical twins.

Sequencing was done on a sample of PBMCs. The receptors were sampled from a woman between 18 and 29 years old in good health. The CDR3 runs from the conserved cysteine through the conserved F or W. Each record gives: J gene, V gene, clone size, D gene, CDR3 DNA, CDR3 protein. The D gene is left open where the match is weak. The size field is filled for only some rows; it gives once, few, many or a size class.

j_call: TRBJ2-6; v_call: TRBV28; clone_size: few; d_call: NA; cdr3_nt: TGTGCCAGCAGTGGGGGCTTTACTGGGGCCAACGTCCTGACTTTC; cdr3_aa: CASSGGFTGANVLTF
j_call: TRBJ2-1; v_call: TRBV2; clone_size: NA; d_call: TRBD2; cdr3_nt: TGTACCAGCTGTCCCCGCCCGGGACTAGCGGCCAGCTCCTACAATGAGCAGTTCTTC; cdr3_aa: CTSCPRPGLAASSYNEQFF
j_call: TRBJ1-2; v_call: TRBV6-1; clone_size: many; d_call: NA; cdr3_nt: TGTGCCAGCAGTGAAAGGGATAACTATGGCTACACCTTC; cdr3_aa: CASSERDNYGYTF
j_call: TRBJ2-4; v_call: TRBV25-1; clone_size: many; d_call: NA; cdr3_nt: TGTGCCAGCAGTGTTTCCCAGGGCAATTCCAACATTCAGTACTTC; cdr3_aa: CASSVSQGNSNIQYF
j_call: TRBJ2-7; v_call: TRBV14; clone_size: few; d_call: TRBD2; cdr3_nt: TGTGCCAGCAGCCCCCTTTTAGGCCTAGCGGGAGATTACGAGCAGTACTTC; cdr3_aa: CASSPLLGLAGDYEQYF
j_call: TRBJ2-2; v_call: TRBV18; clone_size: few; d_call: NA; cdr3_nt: TGTGCCAGCTCACCATTTCCGGGTAACACCGGGGAGCTGTTTTTT; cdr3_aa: CASSPFPGNTGELFF
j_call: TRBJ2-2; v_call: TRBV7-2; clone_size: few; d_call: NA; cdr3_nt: TGTGCCAGCAGCTTCGGACAGACCTACACCGGGGAGCTGTTTTTT; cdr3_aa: CASSFGQTYTGELFF
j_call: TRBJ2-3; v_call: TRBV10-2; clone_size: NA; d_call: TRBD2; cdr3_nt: TGCGCCAGCACCCTAGCGGGGGGCCGAGGGGATACGCAGTATTTT; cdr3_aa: CASTLAGGRGDTQYF
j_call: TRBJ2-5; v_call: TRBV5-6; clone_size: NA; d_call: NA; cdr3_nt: TGTGCCAGCAGCTTGCTGGGGCAGGGGAATCTTAGGGAGACCCAGTACTTC; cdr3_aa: CASSLLGQGNLRETQYF
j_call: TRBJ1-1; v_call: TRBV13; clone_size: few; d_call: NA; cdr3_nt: TGTGCCAGCGCCCGAGGGACACCCAACACTGAAGCTTTCTTT; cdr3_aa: CASARGTPNTEAFF
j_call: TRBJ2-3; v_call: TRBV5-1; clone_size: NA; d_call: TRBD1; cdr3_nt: TGCGCCAGCAGCCATCCGCCGACAGGGTCTGGTAGCACAGATACGCAGTATTTT; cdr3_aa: CASSHPPTGSGSTDTQYF
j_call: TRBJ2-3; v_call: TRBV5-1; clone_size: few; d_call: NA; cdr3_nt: TGCGCCAGCAGCTTGGCTGCTTCTAGCGCTGCGACAGATACGCAGTATTTT; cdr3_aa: CASSLAASSAATDTQYF
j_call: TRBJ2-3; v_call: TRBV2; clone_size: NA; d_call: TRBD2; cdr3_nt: TGTGCCAGCAGTGACCGGGACTACCTCACAGATACGCAGTATTTT; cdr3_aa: CASSDRDYLTDTQYF
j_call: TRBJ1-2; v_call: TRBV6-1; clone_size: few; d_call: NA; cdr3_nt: TGTGCCAGCAGTGAAGAGTCGTTCCGCGGCTACACCTTC; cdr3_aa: CASSEESFRGYTF
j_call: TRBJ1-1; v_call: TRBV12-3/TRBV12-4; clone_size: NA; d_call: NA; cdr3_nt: TGTGCCAGCACCTTAGGGCAGGTGGGCACTGAAGCTTTCTTT; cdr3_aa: CASTLGQVGTEAFF
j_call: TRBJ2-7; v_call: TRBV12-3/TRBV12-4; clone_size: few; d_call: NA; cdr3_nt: TGTGCCAGCAGCAAGAGGGAGCAGGGTCACGAGCAGTACTTC; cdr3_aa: CASSKREQGHEQYF
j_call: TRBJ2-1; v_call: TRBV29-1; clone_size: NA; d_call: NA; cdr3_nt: TGCAGCGTGGGCCTGTCCTACCTGCCCCCCGTCGATGAGCAGTTCTTC; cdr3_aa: CSVGLSYLPPVDEQFF
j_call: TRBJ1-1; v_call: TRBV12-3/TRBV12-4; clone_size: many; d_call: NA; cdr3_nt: TGTGCCAGCACCCTGGGACGCGGGAACACTGAAGCTTTCTTT; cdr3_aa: CASTLGRGNTEAFF
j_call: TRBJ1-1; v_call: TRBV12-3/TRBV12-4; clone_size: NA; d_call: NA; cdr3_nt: TGTGCCAGCAGTTTTAGGAGGAGCAAAGCTTTCTTT; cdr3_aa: CASSFRRSKAFF
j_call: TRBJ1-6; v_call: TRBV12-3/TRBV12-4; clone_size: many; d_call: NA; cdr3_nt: TGTGCCAGCAGAGACAGGATGCATAATTCACCCCTCCACTTT; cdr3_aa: CASRDRMHNSPLHF
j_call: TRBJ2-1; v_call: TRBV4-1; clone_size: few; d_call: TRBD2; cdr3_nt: TGCGCCAGCAGCCAATTGGGACTAGCGAATAATGAGCAGTTCTTC; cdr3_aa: CASSQLGLANNEQFF
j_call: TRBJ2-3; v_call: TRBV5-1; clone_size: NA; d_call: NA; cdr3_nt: TGCGCCAGCAGCCCTTCCTTGACCCCTAGCACAGATACGCAGTATTTT; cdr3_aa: CASSPSLTPSTDTQYF
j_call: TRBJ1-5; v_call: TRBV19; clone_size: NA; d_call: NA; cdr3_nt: TGTGCCAGTAGTATAGGAACTAATAGCAATCAGCCCCAGCATTTT; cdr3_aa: CASSIGTNSNQPQHF
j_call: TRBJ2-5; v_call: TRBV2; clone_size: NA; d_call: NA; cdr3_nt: TGTGCCAGCAGTCCAACCCAGGACTCGGGAGAGACCCAGTACTTC; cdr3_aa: CASSPTQDSGETQYF
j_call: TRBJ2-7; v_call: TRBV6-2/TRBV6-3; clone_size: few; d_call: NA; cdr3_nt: TGTGCCAGCAGTTACTGGGGGGCGGAGCAGTACTTC; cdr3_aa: CASSYWGAEQYF
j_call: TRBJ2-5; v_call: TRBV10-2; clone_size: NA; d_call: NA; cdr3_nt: TGCGCCAGCAGTGTTCAGTACCAAGAGACCCAGTACTTC; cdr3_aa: CASSVQYQETQYF
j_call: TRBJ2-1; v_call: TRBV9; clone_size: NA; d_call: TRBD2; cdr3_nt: TGTGCCAGCAGCGTAGCGGCTAGCGGGAGCTACAATGAGCAGTTCTTC; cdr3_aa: CASSVAASGSYNEQFF
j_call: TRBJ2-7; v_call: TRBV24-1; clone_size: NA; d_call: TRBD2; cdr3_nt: TGTGCCACCAGTGGGACTAGTTCGTCCGAGCAGTACTTC; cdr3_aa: CATSGTSSSEQYF
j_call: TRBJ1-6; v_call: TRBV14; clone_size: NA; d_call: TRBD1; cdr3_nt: TGTGCCAGCAGCCCGCCCGGGACAGGGATCTCACCCCTCCACTTT; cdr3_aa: CASSPPGTGISPLHF
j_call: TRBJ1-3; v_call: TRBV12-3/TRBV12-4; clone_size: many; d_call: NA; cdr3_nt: TGTGCCAGCAGGCCCACAGGAAACACCATATATTTT; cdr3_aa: CASRPTGNTIYF
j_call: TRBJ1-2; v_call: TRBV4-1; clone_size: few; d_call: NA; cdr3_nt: TGCGCCAGCAGCCAAGTGATTTTTAACTATGGCTACACCTTC; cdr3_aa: CASSQVIFNYGYTF
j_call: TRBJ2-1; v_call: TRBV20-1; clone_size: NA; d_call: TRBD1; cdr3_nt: TGCAGTGCTAGACCAATTCCCGGGACAGGGGTTAATGAGCAGTTCTTC; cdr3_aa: CSARPIPGTGVNEQFF
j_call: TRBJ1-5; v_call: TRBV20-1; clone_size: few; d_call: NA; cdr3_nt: TGCAGTGCTAGTAAGGGTCGGGACAATCAGCCCCAGCATTTT; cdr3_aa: CSASKGRDNQPQHF
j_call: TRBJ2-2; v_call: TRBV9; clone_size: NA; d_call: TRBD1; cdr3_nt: TGTGCCAGCAGCGGACAGGGTTCGAACACCGGGGAGCTGTTTTTT; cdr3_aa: CASSGQGSNTGELFF
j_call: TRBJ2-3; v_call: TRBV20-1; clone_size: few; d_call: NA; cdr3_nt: TGCAGTGCTAGAGATGGTCCTAGTAAGGGGGTCGATACGCAGTATTTT; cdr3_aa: CSARDGPSKGVDTQYF
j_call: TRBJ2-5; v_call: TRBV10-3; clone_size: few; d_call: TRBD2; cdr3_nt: TGTGCCACGGAGTCCACGGGAGGAGAGACCCAGTACTTC; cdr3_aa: CATESTGGETQYF
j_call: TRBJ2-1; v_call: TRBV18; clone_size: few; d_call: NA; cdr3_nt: TGTGCCAGCTCACCAGGACTCGGCATAGAGGGTGAGCAGTTCTTC; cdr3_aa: CASSPGLGIEGEQFF
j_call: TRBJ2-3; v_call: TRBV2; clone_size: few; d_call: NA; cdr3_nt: TGTGCCAGCAGTGCGGGACCGGGACCCGGAGTGAAGGTGGCGCAGTATTTT; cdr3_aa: CASSAGPGPGVKVAQYF